This TCR beta chain was recovered during a study of blood T cell repertoires in COVID-19. Repertoires were generated with immunoSEQ multiplex PCR, while TCRdb's copy carries only in-frame clones and drops some. The sample records around 300,000 clones, under 90% being singletons. The clonotype was recovered from a man aged 50 to 59 with acute or convalescent COVID-19. The sequencing sample was made of peripheral blood.

CDR3 sequence (DNA): TGTGCCAGTAGTATCCGAGGGATAGGAAACACCATATATTTT. Translating gives CASSIRGIGNTIYF. This chain connects TRBV19 to TRBJ1-3; the D is unclear. The CDR3 extends over 14 amino acids. The germline V gene has CDR1 LNHDA and CDR2 SQIVND (reference sequence). Trimming cost V 3 bases and J 4 bases, with 10 bases left between them. The whole variable domain, remainder taken from reference TRBV19 and TRBJ1-3, is DGGITQSPKYLFRKEGQNVTLSCEQNLNHDAMYWYRQDPGQGLRLIYYSQIVNDFQKGDIAEGYSVSREKKESFPLTVTSAQKNPTAFYLCASSIRGIGNTIYFGEGSWLTVV.